The present entry profiles one TCR beta chain with its context. This sample is part of a study of neoadjuvant anti-PD-1 for oral cavity cancer. Turning to the study itself: Before surgery, most patients got three to four biweekly 3 mg/kg nivolumab doses. Around day 43, patients without progression received a fourth nivolumab dose before surgery.

Sequencing used immunoSEQ multiplex PCR; TCRdb keeps in-frame clones, though not all of them. This table has about 12,000 clones, roughly 69% appearing once. Germline values: CDR1 SNHLY, CDR2 FYNNEI. This CDR3 has 13 amino acids. V lost 4 bases and J lost 6, with 10 bases in between. This specimen was PBMCs, taken before nivolumab (anti-PD-1) treatment. The chain joins TRBV2 to TRBJ1-5, with D unresolved. The sequence was collected from a person aged 40 to 85 with oral cavity squamous cell carcinoma. As DNA, the CDR3 is TGTGCCAGCAGTGTTGGTGGTGGTCAGCCCCAGCATTTT. It encodes CASSVGGGQPQHF. Complete variable domain (other parts from reference TRBV2 and TRBJ1-5): EPEVTQTPSHQVTQMGQEVILRCVPISNHLYFYWYRQILGQKVEFLVSFYNNEISEKSEIFDDQFSVERPDGSNFTLKIRSTKLEDSAMYFCASSVGGGQPQHFGDGTRLSIL.